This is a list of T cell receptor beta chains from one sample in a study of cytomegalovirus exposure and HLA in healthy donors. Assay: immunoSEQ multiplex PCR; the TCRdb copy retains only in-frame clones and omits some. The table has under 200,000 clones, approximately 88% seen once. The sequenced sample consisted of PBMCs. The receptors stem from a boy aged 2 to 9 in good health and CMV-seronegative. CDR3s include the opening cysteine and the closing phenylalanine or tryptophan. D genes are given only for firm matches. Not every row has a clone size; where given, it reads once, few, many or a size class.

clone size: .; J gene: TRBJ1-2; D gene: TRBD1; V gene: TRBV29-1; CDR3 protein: CSVTGTAPGYTF; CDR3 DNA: TGTAGCGTGACCGGGACAGCCCCGGGCTACACCTTC
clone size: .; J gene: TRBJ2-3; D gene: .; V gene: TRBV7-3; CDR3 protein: CASSGKTSADTQYF; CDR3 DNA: TGTGCCAGCAGCGGGAAGACTAGTGCAGATACGCAGTATTTT
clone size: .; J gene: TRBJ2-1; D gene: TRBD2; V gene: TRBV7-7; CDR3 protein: CASSLGLARNNEQFF; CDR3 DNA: TGTGCTAGCAGCCTAGGACTAGCGCGAAACAATGAGCAGTTCTTC
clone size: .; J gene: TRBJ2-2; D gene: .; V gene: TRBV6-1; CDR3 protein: CASREDSHTGELFF; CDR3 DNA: TGTGCCAGCAGGGAAGACAGTCACACCGGGGAGCTGTTTTTT
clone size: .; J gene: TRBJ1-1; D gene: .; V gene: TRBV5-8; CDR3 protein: CASSVRRTEAFF; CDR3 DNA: TGTGCCAGCAGCGTCCGGAGGACTGAAGCTTTCTTT
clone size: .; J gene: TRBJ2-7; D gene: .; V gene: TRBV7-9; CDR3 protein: CASSGGSLEQYF; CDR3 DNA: TGTGCCAGCAGTGGAGGGTCGCTCGAGCAGTACTTC
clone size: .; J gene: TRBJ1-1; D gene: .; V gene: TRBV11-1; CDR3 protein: CASSLTGMRTEAFF; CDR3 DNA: TGTGCCAGCAGCTTAACAGGTATGAGGACTGAAGCTTTCTTT
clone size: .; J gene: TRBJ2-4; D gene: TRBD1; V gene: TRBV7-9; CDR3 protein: CASTQTGDDIQYF; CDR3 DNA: TGTGCCAGCACACAGACAGGGGACGACATTCAGTACTTC
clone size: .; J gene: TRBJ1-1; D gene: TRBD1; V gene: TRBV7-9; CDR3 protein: CASSDRGSEAFF; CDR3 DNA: TGTGCCAGCAGCGACAGGGGTTCTGAAGCTTTCTTT
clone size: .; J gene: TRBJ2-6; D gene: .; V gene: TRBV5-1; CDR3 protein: CASSFLVGGTASGANVLTF; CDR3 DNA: TGCGCCAGCAGCTTCCTCGTGGGGGGAACGGCATCTGGGGCCAACGTCCTGACTTTC
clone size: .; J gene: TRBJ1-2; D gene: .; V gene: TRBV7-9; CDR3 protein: CASEISYGYTF; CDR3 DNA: TGTGCCAGCGAAATCAGCTATGGCTACACCTTC
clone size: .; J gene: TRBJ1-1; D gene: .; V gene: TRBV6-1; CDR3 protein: CASCVREDKPEAFF; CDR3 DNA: TGTGCCAGTTGTGTGCGGGAGGATAAGCCTGAAGCTTTCTTT
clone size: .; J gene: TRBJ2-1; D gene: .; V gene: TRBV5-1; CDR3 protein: CASSLERVAYNEQFF; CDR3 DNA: TGCGCCAGCAGCTTGGAACGGGTTGCCTACAATGAGCAGTTCTTC
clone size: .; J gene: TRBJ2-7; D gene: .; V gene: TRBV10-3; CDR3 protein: CAIRGLDSYEQYF; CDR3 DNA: TGTGCCATCAGGGGACTGGATTCCTACGAGCAGTACTTC
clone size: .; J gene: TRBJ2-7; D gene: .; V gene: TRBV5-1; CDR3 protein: CASSLSIARASYEQYF; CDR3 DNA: TGCGCCAGCAGCTTGTCTATCGCCCGAGCAAGCTACGAGCAGTACTTC
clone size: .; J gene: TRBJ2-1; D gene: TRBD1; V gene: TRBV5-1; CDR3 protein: CASNELTGQGYNEQFF; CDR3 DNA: TGCGCCAGCAACGAGCTGACGGGACAGGGATACAATGAGCAGTTCTTC
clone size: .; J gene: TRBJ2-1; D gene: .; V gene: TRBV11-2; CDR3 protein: CASSLRGTSYNEQFF; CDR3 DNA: TGTGCCAGCAGCTTGCGCGGGACGTCGTACAATGAGCAGTTCTTC
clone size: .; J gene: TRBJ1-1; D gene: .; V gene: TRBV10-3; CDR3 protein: CAISEFLGQAPEAFF; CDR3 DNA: TGTGCCATCAGTGAGTTCCTCGGCCAGGCCCCTGAAGCTTTCTTT
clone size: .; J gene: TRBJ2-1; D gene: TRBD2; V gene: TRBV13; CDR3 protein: CASSSRTSGNEQFF; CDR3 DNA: TGTGCCAGCAGCTCCCGGACTAGCGGCAATGAGCAGTTCTTC
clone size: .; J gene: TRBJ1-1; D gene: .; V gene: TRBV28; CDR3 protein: CASKAGARLNTEAFF; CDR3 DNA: TGTGCCAGCAAGGCAGGGGCTCGTTTGAACACTGAAGCTTTCTTT
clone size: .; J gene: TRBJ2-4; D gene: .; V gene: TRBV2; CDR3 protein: CASRNRGTVDNIQYF; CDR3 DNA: TGTGCCAGCAGAAATCGGGGGACAGTGGATAACATTCAGTACTTC
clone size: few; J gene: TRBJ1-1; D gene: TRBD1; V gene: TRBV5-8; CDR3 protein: CASSWTGMNTEAFF; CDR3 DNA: TGTGCCAGCAGCTGGACAGGGATGAACACTGAAGCTTTCTTT
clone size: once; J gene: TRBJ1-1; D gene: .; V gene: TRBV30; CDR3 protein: CAWSAPAGNTEAFF; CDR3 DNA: TGTGCCTGGAGTGCCCCGGCGGGTAACACTGAAGCTTTCTTT
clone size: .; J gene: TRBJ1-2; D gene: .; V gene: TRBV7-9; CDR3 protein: CASSFPRANYGYTF; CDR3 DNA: TGTGCCAGCAGCTTCCCCAGGGCTAACTATGGCTACACCTTC
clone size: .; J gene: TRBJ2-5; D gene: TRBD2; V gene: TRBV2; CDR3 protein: CASSEDGGGETQYF; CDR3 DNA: TGTGCCAGCAGTGAAGATGGGGGGGGAGAGACCCAGTACTTC
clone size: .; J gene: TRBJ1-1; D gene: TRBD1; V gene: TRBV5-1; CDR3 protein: CASSYTFQGAREGDTEAFF; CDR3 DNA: TGCGCCAGCAGCTACACATTTCAGGGGGCGCGAGAAGGAGACACTGAAGCTTTCTTT
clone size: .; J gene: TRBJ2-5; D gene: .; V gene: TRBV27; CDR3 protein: CASSFIGLGGETQYF; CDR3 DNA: TGTGCCAGCAGTTTTATTGGACTAGGGGGAGAGACCCAGTACTTC
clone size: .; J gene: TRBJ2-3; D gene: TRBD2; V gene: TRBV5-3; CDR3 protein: CARSLELAGHDADTQYF; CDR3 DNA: TGTGCCAGAAGCTTGGAGCTAGCGGGACATGACGCAGATACGCAGTATTTT
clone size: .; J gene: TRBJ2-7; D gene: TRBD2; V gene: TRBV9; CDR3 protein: CASSAMTSGRHEQYF; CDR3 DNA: TGTGCCAGCAGCGCAATGACTAGCGGGAGACACGAGCAGTACTTC
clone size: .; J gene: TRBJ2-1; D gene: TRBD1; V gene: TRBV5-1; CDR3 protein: CASSLGTGIAYNEQFF; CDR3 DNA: TGCGCCAGCAGCTTGGGGACAGGGATCGCCTACAATGAGCAGTTCTTC
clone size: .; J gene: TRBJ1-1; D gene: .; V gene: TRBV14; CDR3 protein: CASSFHRGNMNTEAFF; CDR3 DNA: TGTGCCAGCAGCTTCCATAGGGGCAACATGAACACTGAAGCTTTCTTT
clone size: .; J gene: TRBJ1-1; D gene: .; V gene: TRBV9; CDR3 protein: CASSVELSNTEAFF; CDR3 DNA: TGTGCCAGCAGCGTAGAGCTATCTAACACTGAAGCTTTCTTT
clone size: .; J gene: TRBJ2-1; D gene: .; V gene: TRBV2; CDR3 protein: CASSNRDFNEQFF; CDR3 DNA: TGTGCCAGCAGCAACCGGGACTTCAATGAGCAGTTCTTC
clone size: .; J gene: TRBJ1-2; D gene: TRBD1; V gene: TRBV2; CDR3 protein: CASRSDGTVYGYTF; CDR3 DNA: TGTGCCAGCAGGAGTGACGGGACAGTCTATGGCTACACCTTC
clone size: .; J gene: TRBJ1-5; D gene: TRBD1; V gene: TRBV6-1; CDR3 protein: CAGSLGTGDGQPQHF; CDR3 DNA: TGTGCCGGCTCTCTCGGGACAGGGGACGGTCAGCCCCAGCATTTT
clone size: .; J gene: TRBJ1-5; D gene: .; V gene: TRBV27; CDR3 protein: CASSLLGKRGQPQHF; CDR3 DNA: TGTGCCAGCAGTTTACTGGGGAAGCGGGGACAGCCCCAGCATTTT
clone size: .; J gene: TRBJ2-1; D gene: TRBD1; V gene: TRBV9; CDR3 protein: CASSVVQGAYNEQFF; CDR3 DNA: TGTGCCAGCAGCGTAGTACAGGGGGCTTACAATGAGCAGTTCTTC
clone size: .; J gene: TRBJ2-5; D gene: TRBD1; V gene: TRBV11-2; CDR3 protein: CASSQTGGRETQYF; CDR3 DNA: TGTGCCAGCAGCCAGACAGGGGGTCGAGAGACCCAGTACTTC
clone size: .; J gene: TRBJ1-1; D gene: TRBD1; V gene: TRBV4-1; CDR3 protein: CASSQPWTGGNTEAFF; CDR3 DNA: TGCGCCAGCAGCCAACCCTGGACAGGGGGGAACACTGAAGCTTTCTTT
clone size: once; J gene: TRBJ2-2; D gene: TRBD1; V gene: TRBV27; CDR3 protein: CASGGQGALAGELFF; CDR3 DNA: TGTGCCAGCGGCGGACAGGGGGCCTTGGCCGGGGAGCTGTTTTTT
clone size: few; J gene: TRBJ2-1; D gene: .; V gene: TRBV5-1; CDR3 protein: CASSFPKGLYDPYNEQFF; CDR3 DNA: TGCGCCAGCAGCTTTCCCAAGGGGCTTTATGACCCGTACAATGAGCAGTTCTTC
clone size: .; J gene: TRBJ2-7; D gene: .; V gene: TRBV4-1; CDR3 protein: CASSQHNSYEQYF; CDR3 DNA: TGCGCCAGCAGCCAACACAACTCCTACGAGCAGTACTTC
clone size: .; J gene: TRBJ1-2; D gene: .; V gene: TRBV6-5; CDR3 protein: CASVDSANYGYTF; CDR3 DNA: TGTGCCAGCGTGGACAGTGCTAACTATGGCTACACCTTC
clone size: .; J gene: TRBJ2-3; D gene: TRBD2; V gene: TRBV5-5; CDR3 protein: CASTPGLADPDTQYF; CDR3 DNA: TGTGCCAGCACGCCGGGACTAGCGGACCCAGATACGCAGTATTTT
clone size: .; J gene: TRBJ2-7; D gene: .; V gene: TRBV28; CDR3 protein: CASSPTGTSFEQYF; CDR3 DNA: TGTGCCAGCAGCCCCACCGGGACAAGTTTCGAGCAGTACTTC
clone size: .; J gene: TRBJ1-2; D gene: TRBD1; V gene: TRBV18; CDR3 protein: CASSRDRGHNYGYTF; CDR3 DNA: TGTGCCAGCTCACGGGACAGGGGGCACAACTATGGCTACACCTTC
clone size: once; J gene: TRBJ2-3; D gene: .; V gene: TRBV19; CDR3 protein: CASSIQRAGTDTQYF; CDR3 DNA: TGTGCCAGTAGTATCCAGCGGGCGGGCACAGATACGCAGTATTTT
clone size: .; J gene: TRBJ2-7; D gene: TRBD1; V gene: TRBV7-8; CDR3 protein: CASSLNRDREEYF; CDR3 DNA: TGTGCCAGCAGCCTAAACCGGGACAGGGAGGAGTACTTC
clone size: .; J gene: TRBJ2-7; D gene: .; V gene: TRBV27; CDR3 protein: CASSLSYRFHEQYF; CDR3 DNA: TGTGCCAGCAGCTTATCATACAGGTTCCACGAGCAGTACTTC
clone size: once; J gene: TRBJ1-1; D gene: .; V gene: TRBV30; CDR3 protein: CAWSTLKKNTEAFF; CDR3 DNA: TGTGCCTGGAGTACCCTAAAAAAGAACACTGAAGCTTTCTTT
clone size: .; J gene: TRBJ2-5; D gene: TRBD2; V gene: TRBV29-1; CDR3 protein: CSVEAGGWETQYF; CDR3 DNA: TGCAGCGTTGAGGCGGGAGGGTGGGAGACCCAGTACTTC
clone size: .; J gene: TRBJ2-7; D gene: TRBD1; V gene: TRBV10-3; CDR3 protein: CAISGQGYSEQYF; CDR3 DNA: TGTGCCATCAGCGGACAGGGTTATAGCGAGCAGTACTTC
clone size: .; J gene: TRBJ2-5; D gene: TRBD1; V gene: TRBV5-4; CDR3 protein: CASSFDRGETQYF; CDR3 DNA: TGTGCCAGCAGCTTCGACAGGGGAGAGACCCAGTACTTC
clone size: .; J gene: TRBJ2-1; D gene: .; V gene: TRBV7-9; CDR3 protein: CASSPPRGGGDEQFF; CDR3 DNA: TGTGCCAGCAGCCCTCCGAGGGGGGGTGGCGATGAGCAGTTCTTC
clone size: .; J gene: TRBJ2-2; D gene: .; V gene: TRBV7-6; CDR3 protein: CASTWVEGGELFF; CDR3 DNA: TGTGCCAGCACCTGGGTCGAGGGCGGGGAGCTGTTTTTT